This T cell receptor (beta chain) appears in the sequencing data of a study of blood T cell repertoires in COVID-19. Background on the study: Specimens from acute and convalescent COVID-19 originated in the United States, Italy and Spain.

Only in-frame clones appear in the TCRdb table, and some are missing; sequencing was by immunoSEQ multiplex PCR. The sample carries a few hundred thousand clones, 82% recorded once. This clone was detected only once. A COVID-19 case had been met by exposed participants during the 2 weeks before study entry. V lost 7 bases to trimming and J lost 3 bases; unmatched junction nucleotides: 4. The length of the CDR3 is 14 residues. Germline V gene data show CDR1 as LNHDA and CDR2 as SQIVND (reference sequence). This TCR came from a man aged 40-49 years who had been exposed to COVID-19. What was sequenced was PBMCs or T cells enriched from blood (not recorded which). The chain is built from TRBV19 and TRBJ2-1; 9 nucleotides align to TRBD2. The CDR3 protein is CASTSSGVYNEQFF. In DNA form, the CDR3 reads TGTGCCAGTACCTCTAGCGGGGTCTACAATGAGCAGTTCTTC.